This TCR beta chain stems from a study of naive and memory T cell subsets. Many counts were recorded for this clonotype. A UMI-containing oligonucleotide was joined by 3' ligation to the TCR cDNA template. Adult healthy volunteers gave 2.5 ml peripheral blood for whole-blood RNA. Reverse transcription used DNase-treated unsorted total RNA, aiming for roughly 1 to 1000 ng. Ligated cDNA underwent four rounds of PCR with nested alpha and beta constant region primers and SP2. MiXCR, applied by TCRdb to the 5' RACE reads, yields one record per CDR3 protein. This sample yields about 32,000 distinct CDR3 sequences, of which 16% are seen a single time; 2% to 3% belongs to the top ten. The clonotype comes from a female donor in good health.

CDR3 DNA: TGCAGTGCTAGAGATTCCCGGCCTAGCGCTACCTACGAGCAGTACTTC. Amino acid sequence: CSARDSRPSATYEQYF. V and J are TRBV20-1 and TRBJ2-7, with TRBD2 as a possible D gene (6 bases). The germline V gene encodes CDR1 DFQATT and CDR2 SNEGSKA (reference sequence). The CDR3 is made up of 16 amino acids. The V end lost 0 bases, the J end lost 2 bases, and 17 bases lay between the germline ends.